The clone carrying this T cell receptor beta chain was seen ten or more times. The antigen is unknown. CDR1 and CDR2 from the germline V gene are SQVTM and ANQGSEA. CDR3 size: 13 residues. V lost 0 bases and J lost 5, with 11 bases in between. The source of the sample is a study of identical twins. TCRdb reanalysed the 5' RACE reads using MiXCR and keeps one entry per CDR3 protein. The sample holds approximately 630,000 distinct CDR3 sequences, 7% to 7.5% seen once. Regarding the study as a whole: Modelling underestimated the level of out-of-frame TCR alpha sharing observed in monozygotic twins.

This sample was also put to use in a study of yellow fever vaccine responses in identical twins.

The material sequenced was PBMCs. The rearrangement uses TRBV29-1 and TRBJ2-7; D ambiguous. The source is a woman aged 18-35 years in good health. This CDR3 is CSVEDTLLDEQYF. For the CDR3, the DNA is TGCAGCGTTGAAGATACCCTCCTCGACGAGCAGTACTTC.